This T cell receptor (beta chain) was sequenced for a study of human T cells and chemical hapten exposure. Time point in this sample: patch test 3, about 24 weeks after DPC sensitization. The treatment here: therapeutic diphenylcyclopropenone sensitization with weekly scalp DPC. This clonotype was observed a few times. CDR1 and CDR2 (germline): SGHNT, YENEEA. CDR3 length: 14 amino acids. Trimming left V 1 base short and J 5 bases short, with 9 bases between. TCRdb itself ran the RACE reads through MiXCR, one entry per CDR3 protein. In the table there are over 100,000 distinct CDR3 sequences, around 10% of which are singletons.

Here the sequenced sample was whole blood, taken in connection with sensitization to the hapten diphenylcyclopropenone (DPC). The TCR comes from a woman aged 45-59 years with alopecia areata. Some clones in this sample may be carry-over from other donors' samples. The chain recombines TRBV11-3 with TRBJ2-1, with D possibly TRBD2 on 5 matching bases. For the CDR3, the DNA is TGTGCCAGCAGCTTAGCGGGATCCCACAATGAGCAGTTCTTC. Residues: CASSLAGSHNEQFF.